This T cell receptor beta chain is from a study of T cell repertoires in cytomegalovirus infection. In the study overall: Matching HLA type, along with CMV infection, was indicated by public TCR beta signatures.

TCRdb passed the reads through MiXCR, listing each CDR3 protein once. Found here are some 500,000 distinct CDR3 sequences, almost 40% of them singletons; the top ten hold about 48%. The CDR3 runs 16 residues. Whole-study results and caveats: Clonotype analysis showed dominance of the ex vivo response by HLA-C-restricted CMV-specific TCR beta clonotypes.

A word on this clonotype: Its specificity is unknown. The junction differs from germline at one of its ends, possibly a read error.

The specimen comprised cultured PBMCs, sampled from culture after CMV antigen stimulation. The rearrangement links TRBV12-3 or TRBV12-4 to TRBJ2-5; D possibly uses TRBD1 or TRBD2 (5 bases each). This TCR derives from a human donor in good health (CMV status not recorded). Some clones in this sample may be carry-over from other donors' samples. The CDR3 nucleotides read TGTGCCAGCAGCCCCGACAGAGACTACCCAAGAGAGAGCCAGTACTTC. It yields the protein CASSPDRDYPRESQYF.